Shown below are 6 T cell receptor beta chains from a single sample sequenced in a study of blood T cells in healthy people across ages. Through a sample-barcoded 5' primer and a J-beta primer mix, a second PCR was run for roughly 6 to 11 cycles. TCRdb ran MiXCR on the 5' RACE reads and lists one entry per CDR3 protein. The sample includes roughly 830,000 distinct CDR3 sequences, around 62% seen only once; the top ten take roughly a quarter. Source material: blood. The receptors come from a man younger than 40 in good health.

This chain connects TRBV3-1 to TRBJ2-1, with TRBD2 identical over 11 bases. CDR3 length equals 15 residues. Germline V lookup: CDR1 LGHDT, CDR2 YNNKEL (reference sequence). The V segment lost 1 base and the J segment 5 bases; nucleotides outside the gene matches: 1. In nucleotides, the CDR3 is TGTGCCAGCAGCCAAGTAGCGGGGGGGAACAATGAGCAGTTCTTC. Residues: CASSQVAGGNNEQFF.

In DNA, the CDR3 is TGTGCCAGCAGCTTAATGGCCCGGGACAGCACCTACGAGCAGTACTTC. It is translated as CASSLMARDSTYEQYF. The rearrangement uses TRBV11-2 and TRBJ2-7, with TRBD1 matching 7 bases. Germline assignment: CDR1 SGHAT and CDR2 FQNNGV. The CDR3 has 16 amino acids. V gave up 2 bases and J gave up 2 bases; unmatched junction bases: 9.

The CDR3 loop reads CVTGRDRGSDTQYF. The CDR3 DNA reads TGTGTCACCGGACGGGACAGGGGTTCAGATACGCAGTATTTT. The chain combines TRBV28 with TRBJ2-3; the match to TRBD1 covers 10 bases. The CDR3 totals 14 residues. CDR1 and CDR2 from the germline V gene are MDHEN and SYDVKM.

The chain combines TRBV27 with TRBJ2-5, with 7 bases identical to TRBD1. Trimming cost V 6 bases and J 6 bases; bases outside gene matches: 7. The CDR3 sequence is 13 residues long. Germline V CDR1 and CDR2: MNHEY, SMNVEV (reference sequence). The CDR3 loop reads CASSQTGTKTQYF. The CDR3, as DNA: TGTGCCAGCAGCCAGACAGGGACGAAGACCCAGTACTTC.

This clonotype is a singleton in its sample. The V call is TRBV4-3, the J call TRBJ2-3; D gene ambiguous. Between the trimmed V and J ends, which lost 4 bases and 7 bases, there was a span of 9 bases. CDR1 LGHNA and CDR2 YSLEER come from the germline V gene. This CDR3 is 12 amino acids long. The CDR3 loop is CASSRVANTQYF. The CDR3 DNA sequence: TGCGCCAGCAGCCGGGTCGCGAATACGCAGTATTTT.

This sequence joins TRBV6-6 and TRBJ2-3, with 8 bases aligning to TRBD1. Trimming took 4 bases from V and 2 from J; bases not matched to a gene: 8. Germline V gene data show CDR1 as MNHNY and CDR2 as SVGAGI (reference sequence). The CDR3 extends over 16 amino acids. CDR3 nucleotides: TGTGCCAGCAGTTCCAGGACAGGGCCCCTCACAGATACGCAGTATTTT. Its protein product is CASSSRTGPLTDTQYF.